This TCR beta chain was sequenced for a study of CD8+ T cells in alopecia areata. This CDR3 is built from 16 residues. With 2 bases clipped from V and 5 bases from J, the junction kept 11 bases outside the gene matches. The germline V gene has CDR1 KGHSH and CDR2 LQKENI. Regarding treatment: oral pan-JAK inhibitor, 5-10 mg twice daily. Extraction of RNA preceded its reverse transcription into cDNA, which served as the sequencing template. Profiling relied on immunoSEQ multiplex PCR, and the TCRdb table lists in-frame clones only, not all of them. The sample contains fewer than 250,000 clones, less than 45% of which appear only once.

The sequenced sample was CD4+ T cells sorted from blood, obtained around week 30, from a patient treated with tofacitinib. This rearrangement joins TRBV18 to TRBJ2-5; 7 bases line up with TRBD2. The sequence came from a human donor with alopecia areata. CDR3 sequence: CASSPSPAGLRETQYF. CDR3 bases: TGTGCCAGCTCACCAAGCCCAGCGGGATTACGGGAGACCCAGTACTTC.